A single sample is the source of the 21 T cell receptor beta chains below, sequenced in a study of T cells in Graves' hyperthyroidism and ophthalmopathy. Researchers amplified the TCR beta CDR3 regions from RNA transcripts. The HTBI primer set served for first-round RT-PCR of the TCR CDR3. TCRdb passed the multiplex PCR reads through MiXCR, listing each CDR3 protein once. The sample includes about 500,000 distinct CDR3 sequences, 15% to 20% of them seen just once. Sequencing was performed on blood. The receptors come from a woman under 30 with Graves' hyperthyroidism.

This clonotype was seen ten or more times. The chain carries TRBV2 and TRBJ1-6, with D possibly being TRBD1 (6 bases). V was cut by 4 bases and J by 9 bases, with 16 bases left in between. This CDR3 is built from 15 residues. Germline V gene data show CDR1 as SNHLY and CDR2 as FYNNEI. In DNA form, the CDR3 reads TGTGCCAGCAGTGGACAACAGGGAGGGACTTCACCCCTCCACTTT. The encoded protein is CASSGQQGGTSPLHF.

This clonotype was seen a handful of times. The chain employs TRBV27 and TRBJ1-4; D not resolved. The CDR3 is 15 amino acids. CDR1 and CDR2 (germline): MNHEY, SMNVEV (reference sequence). Trimming left V 8 bases short and J 4 bases short, with 17 bases between. CDR3: CASGPSRVVNEKLFF. CDR3 DNA sequence: TGTGCCAGCGGTCCATCTCGGGTTGTTAATGAAAAACTGTTTTTT.

This clonotype showed up just a few times. The chain combines TRBV6-5 with TRBJ1-5; D unresolved. CDR3 length equals 17 residues. V lost 5 bases to trimming and J lost 2 bases, with 19 bases between them. CDR1 is MNHEY, CDR2 SVGAGI, per germline. The CDR3 sequence is CASSHPERKWGNQPQHF. The CDR3 region has the DNA TGTGCCAGCAGTCACCCTGAACGAAAATGGGGCAATCAGCCCCAGCATTTT.

The chain has TRBV29-1 and TRBJ2-1; possibly TRBD2 for D (7 bases). From germline, CDR1 is SQVTM and CDR2 ANQGSEA. Between the trimmed V and J ends, which lost 2 bases and 8 bases, there was a span of 19 bases. There are 15 residues in the CDR3. CDR3 DNA: TGCAGCGTTGAAAAATTGGGGGGGGGCGTCGATGAGCAGTTCTTC. Amino acid sequence: CSVEKLGGGVDEQFF.

This clonotype was counted ten times or more. CDR3 residues: CASSLNPKIAGVSGELFF. The CDR3 DNA sequence: TGTGCCAGCAGCTTAAACCCCAAAATAGCGGGAGTCTCCGGGGAGCTGTTTTTT. The chain is built from TRBV7-2 and TRBJ2-2; 9 bases are a match to TRBD2. V dropped 2 bases and J dropped 6; count of bases not matched to a gene: 13. Per germline, CDR1 SGHTA and CDR2 FQGNSA. The length of the CDR3 is 18 residues.

This clonotype was found many times. In DNA, the CDR3 is TGCGCCAGCAGCTTGGTTCCGGGAGGTTCCTACAATGAGCAGTTCTTC. Translated: CASSLVPGGSYNEQFF. J is TRBJ2-1 and V is TRBV5-1; 7 bases agree with TRBD2. Germline assignment: CDR1 SGHRS and CDR2 YFSETQ. The CDR3 has 16 residues. J lost 1 base, V lost 0 bases, and 4 bases had no gene match.

As regards this clonotype: This could be a read error, since a much larger clone is one nucleotide away. The chain recombines TRBV2 with TRBJ2-3; D gene unclear. The CDR3 loop spans 12 amino acids. The germline CDR1 and CDR2 sequences are SNHLY and FYNNEI. Trimming removed 7 bases at V and 2 bases at J, with 7 bases between. CDR3 DNA: TGTGCCAGCAAAGAAGACACAGATACGCAGTATTTT. Translating gives CASKEDTDTQYF.

The chain links TRBV12-3 or TRBV12-4 to TRBJ2-1, with TRBD2 identical over 10 bases. This CDR3 region has 19 residues. V dropped 6 bases and J dropped 4; count of bases not matched to a gene: 18. The CDR3 nucleotides are TGTGCCAGCAGGCGGCCGGGACGGCCGGGACTAGCGTTATACAATGAGCAGTTCTTC. Its protein is CASRRPGRPGLALYNEQFF.

The chain is built from TRBV11-2 and TRBJ2-1; TRBD1 agrees at 8 bases. The germline gives CDR1 SGHAT, CDR2 FQNNGV. V lost 6 bases and J lost 6; bases outside the gene matches: 10. CDR3 length: 15 amino acids. This chain's CDR3 is CASSSPDRVGNEQFF. The CDR3 bases are TGTGCCAGCAGTTCTCCGGACAGGGTGGGCAATGAGCAGTTCTTC.

In this sample, this clonotype turned up many times. The chain recombines TRBV30 with TRBJ1-5; 9 bases line up with TRBD1. The length of the CDR3 is 13 residues. The V segment lost 2 bases and the J segment 7 bases; nucleotides outside the gene matches: 3. Germline-derived CDR1 and CDR2 are GTSNPN and SVGIG (reference sequence). Here the CDR3 reads CAWSRGTGQPQHF. CDR3 sequence (DNA): TGTGCCTGGAGTCGAGGGACAGGGCAGCCCCAGCATTTT.

The chain combines TRBV5-1 with TRBJ1-4; D may be TRBD1 (6 bases). V shed 4 bases and J shed 8 bases, with 18 bases lying between them. This CDR3 spans 15 amino acids. CDR1 and CDR2 from the germline V gene are SGHRS and YFSETQ. This chain's CDR3 is CASSPNGGLSEKLFF. The CDR3 DNA reads TGCGCCAGCAGCCCGAATGGGGGGCTGAGCGAAAAACTGTTTTTT.

This clonotype was found a few times. The chain carries TRBV14 and TRBJ2-7, with TRBD2 as a possible D gene (5 bases). The CDR3 sequence is 13 residues long. Deletions cut 2 bases from V and 2 bases from J, with 7 bases between. Germline CDR1 SGHDN, CDR2 FVKESK. CDR3 nucleotide sequence: TGTGCCAGCAGCCAATTGACTACCTACGAGCAGTACTTC. Its protein is CASSQLTTYEQYF.

This clonotype occurred a few times. V gene TRBV20-1 combines with J gene TRBJ1-6; D is perhaps TRBD1 (5 bases). Per the germline V gene, CDR1 is DFQATT and CDR2 is SNEGSKA (reference sequence). This CDR3 has 13 amino acids. Trimming shortened V by 5 bases and J by 14 bases, and 19 bases separated the two germline ends. CDR3 amino acids: CSAARDAPGALHF. CDR3 DNA sequence: TGCAGTGCTGCCCGGGACGCACCCGGGGCCCTCCACTTT.

This clonotype has at least ten counts. The chain has TRBV20-1 and TRBJ2-5, with D possibly called TRBD1 or TRBD2 (6 bases each). Germline V lookup: CDR1 DFQATT, CDR2 SNEGSKA (reference sequence). Trimming removed 6 bases at V and 0 bases at J, with 17 bases between. There are 15 residues in the CDR3. CDR3: CSAGRGVEHQETQYF. The CDR3 region has the DNA TGCAGTGCCGGAAGGGGGGTTGAGCACCAAGAGACCCAGTACTTC.

In its sample, this clonotype was seen many times. The chain joins TRBV20-1 to TRBJ1-2; D is ambiguous. CDR1 is DFQATT and CDR2 is SNEGSKA in the germline V gene (reference sequence). V was pared by 6 bases and J by 5 bases, with 16 bases between. This CDR3 is built from 13 residues. CDR3 sequence (DNA): TGCAGTGCCATCCCAGGAAATGGGTATGGCTACACCTTC. This gives the protein CSAIPGNGYGYTF.

The chain carries TRBV6-1 and TRBJ1-3; a possible D gene is TRBD1 (6 bases). Germline CDR1 is MNHNS and CDR2 is SASEGT. Trimming removed 7 bases from V and 0 bases from J, with 10 bases in between. This CDR3 comprises 14 residues. The CDR3 coding sequence is TGTGCCAGCATCCGACAGGTCTCTGGAAACACCATATATTTT. It codes for CASIRQVSGNTIYF.

A few counts support this clonotype. This sequence joins TRBV4-1 and TRBJ1-4, with D possibly TRBD1 on 6 matching bases. V lost 5 bases and J 4 bases, leaving 11 bases between the germline ends. Per germline, CDR1 MGHRA and CDR2 YSYEKL. The CDR3 is 14 amino acids. The CDR3 bases are TGCGCCAGCAGCGCCGGGACATTTAATGAAAAACTGTTTTTT. As protein: CASSAGTFNEKLFF.

This clonotype came up many times. The V and J genes are TRBV20-1 and TRBJ2-1, with D tentatively TRBD2 (6 bases). Germline loops: CDR1 DFQATT, CDR2 SNEGSKA (reference sequence). V was shortened by 6 bases and J by 7 bases, with 22 bases between the two germline ends. The CDR3 has 15 amino acids. The CDR3 loop is CSAESGLLIGNEQFF. The CDR3 region has the DNA TGCAGTGCCGAATCGGGACTCTTGATTGGGAATGAGCAGTTCTTC.

The table lists this clonotype with many counts. The rearrangement uses TRBV2 and TRBJ2-7, with 7 bases fitting TRBD1. This CDR3 is built from 13 residues. Germline loops: CDR1 SNHLY, CDR2 FYNNEI. After removal of 5 bases from V and 7 bases from J, the junction contained 8 bases not matched to a gene. The CDR3 region has the DNA TGTGCCAGCAGTCCCAGGGGGTTGGGTGAGCAGTACTTC. Residues: CASSPRGLGEQYF.

This clonotype was counted many times. The V call is TRBV12-3 or TRBV12-4, the J call TRBJ1-1; the match to TRBD1 covers 8 bases. The length of the CDR3 is 14 residues. V lost 4 bases and J lost 11; bases outside the gene matches: 12. CDR3 nucleotide sequence: TGTGCCAGCAGTTCCGGGACAGGTATTCCGAGGGCTTTCTTT. Protein sequence: CASSSGTGIPRAFF.

V is TRBV19 and J is TRBJ2-7; D is perhaps TRBD2 (5 bases). The V end lost 1 base, the J end lost 0 bases, and 10 bases lay between the germline ends. The CDR3 is made up of 15 amino acids. Germline V gene data show CDR1 as LNHDA and CDR2 as SQIVND (reference sequence). In DNA, the CDR3 is TGTGCCAGTAGTATAGTTGAGGGCGTCTCCTACGAGCAGTACTTC. Amino acid sequence: CASSIVEGVSYEQYF.